The 5 T cell receptor beta chains in this list originate from one sample, sequenced in a study of blood T cell repertoires in COVID-19. The table came from immunoSEQ multiplex PCR; TCRdb's copy has only in-frame clones and leaves some out. Found here are under 300,000 clones, about 81% of them singletons; the top ten hold around 1.6%. The sequencing input was peripheral blood. The receptors stem from a human donor with COVID-19, enrolled during active disease. The donor label of this sample is uncertain.

The chain employs TRBV18 and TRBJ1-2; 9 nucleotides align to TRBD1. V shed 3 bases and J 4 bases; nucleotides not matched to a gene: 15. Germline CDR1 and CDR2: KGHSH and LQKENI. This CDR3 contains 18 residues. CDR3 DNA sequence: TGTGCCAGCTCACCGCTCCCGCTTCCGGGACAGGGTTCCTATGGCTACACCTTC. Translation gives CASSPLPLPGQGSYGYTF.

The CDR3 loop reads CASSQVGQVLSYGYTF. CDR3 DNA: TGTGCCAGCAGCCAAGTAGGACAGGTCCTTTCCTATGGCTACACCTTC. The V gene is TRBV3-1 (or the pseudogene TRBV3-2), the J gene TRBJ1-2; 7 bases line up with TRBD1. V trimming: 1 base; J trimming: 4 bases; junction bases outside the gene matches: 9. Germline V gives CDR1 LGHDT, CDR2 YNNKEL (reference sequence). This CDR3 contains 16 residues.

The chain carries TRBV5-1 and TRBJ2-3; D gene uncertain. CDR1 and CDR2 (germline): SGHRS, YFSETQ. V was shortened by 0 bases and J by 3 bases, with 5 bases between the two germline ends. The CDR3 extends over 13 amino acids. The CDR3: CASSLVMTDTQYF. In nucleotides, the CDR3 is TGCGCCAGCAGCTTGGTAATGACAGATACGCAGTATTTT.

This clone was picked up one time. This chain connects TRBV5-1 to TRBJ2-7; the match to TRBD2 covers 8 bases. The CDR3 consists of 16 residues. Germline V lookup: CDR1 SGHRS, CDR2 YFSETQ. V shed 4 bases and J 7 bases; nucleotides not matched to a gene: 16. CDR3 amino acids: CASSLPGGTRGIEQYF. CDR3 nucleotide sequence: TGCGCCAGCAGCCTCCCTGGGGGGACTAGGGGGATTGAGCAGTACTTC. Looking up the rest from reference TRBV5-1 and TRBJ2-7 gives the full variable domain: KAGVTQTPRYLIKTRGQQVTLSCSPISGHRSVSWYQQTPGQGLQFLFEYFSETQRNKGNFPGRFSGRQFSNSRSEMNVSTLELGDSALYLCASSLPGGTRGIEQYFGPGTRLTVT.

This clone was recorded many times. V and J are TRBV19 and TRBJ1-2, with D possibly matching TRBD1 (5 bases). Germline CDR1 reads LNHDA; CDR2 reads SQIVND (reference sequence). The CDR3 totals 13 residues. Trimming cost V 3 bases and J 4 bases, with 9 bases left between them. CDR3 bases: TGTGCCAGTAGTATGGCGGGGCCCTATGGCTACACCTTC. Its protein product is CASSMAGPYGYTF.